This TCR beta chain was sequenced for a study of Tregs in tolerant kidney transplant recipients. This CDR3 spans 11 amino acids. Germline CDR1 reads SNHLY; CDR2 reads FYNNEI. This clone was observed once. Compared with germline, one end of the junction differs, possibly owing to a read error. Thawed PBMCs were FACS-sorted into unstimulated CD4+CD25+CD127- regulatory T cells, CD4+CD25- non-regulatory cells, CD4 and CD8 cells. Produced via immunoSEQ multiplex PCR; TCRdb's table is partial and in-frame only. Of about 56,000 clones listed, around 80% are singletons. The TCR sequence derives from a human donor in good health. The chain combines TRBV2 with TRBJ2-1; D is uncertain. The sequenced material came from CD4+ T cells from blood. The DNA for the CDR3 is TGTGCCAGCAGTGTCTACGATGAGCAGTTCTTC. Its translation is CASSVYDEQFF.